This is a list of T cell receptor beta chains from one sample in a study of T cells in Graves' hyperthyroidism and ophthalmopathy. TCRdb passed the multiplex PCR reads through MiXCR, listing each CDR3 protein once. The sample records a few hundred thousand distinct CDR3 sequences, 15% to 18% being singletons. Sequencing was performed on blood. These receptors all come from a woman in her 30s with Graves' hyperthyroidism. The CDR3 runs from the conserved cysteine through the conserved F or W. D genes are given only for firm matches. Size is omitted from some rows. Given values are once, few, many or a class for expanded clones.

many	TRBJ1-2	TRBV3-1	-	CASSQDPDRGYTF	TGTGCCAGCAGCCAAGATCCCGACAGGGGCTACACCTTC
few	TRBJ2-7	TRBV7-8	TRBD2	CASSWLAGVPYEQYF	TGTGCCAGCAGCTGGCTAGCGGGAGTTCCCTACGAGCAGTACTTC
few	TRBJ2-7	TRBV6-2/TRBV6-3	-	CATLKGTYEQYF	TGTGCCACCCTTAAAGGAACCTACGAGCAGTACTTC
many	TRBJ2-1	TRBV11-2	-	CASSLGLREQFF	TGTGCCAGCAGCCTGGGCCTCAGGGAGCAGTTCTTC
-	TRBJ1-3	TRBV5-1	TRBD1	CASSLQGAKGNTIYF	TGCGCCAGCAGCCTACAGGGGGCGAAAGGAAACACCATATATTTT
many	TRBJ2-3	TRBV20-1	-	CSARDLGRDFADTQYF	TGCAGTGCTAGAGATCTTGGGCGGGATTTTGCAGATACGCAGTATTTT
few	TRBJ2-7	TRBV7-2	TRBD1	CASSPYNRGQEEQYF	TGTGCCAGCAGCCCATACAACAGGGGGCAGGAAGAGCAGTACTTC
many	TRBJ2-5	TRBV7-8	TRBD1	CASSLIRQGGQETQYF	TGTGCCAGCAGCTTAATTCGACAGGGGGGACAAGAGACCCAGTACTTC
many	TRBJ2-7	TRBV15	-	CATSRDGSGPYEQYF	TGTGCCACCAGCAGAGATGGTAGCGGCCCCTACGAGCAGTACTTC
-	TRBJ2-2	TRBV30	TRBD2	CAWSVRGSGSKYTGELFF	TGTGCCTGGAGTGTGCGGGGTAGCGGGAGTAAGTACACCGGGGAGCTGTTTTTT
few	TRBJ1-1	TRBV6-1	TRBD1	CASSRRGDDTEAFF	TGTGCCAGCAGCCGCAGGGGGGACGACACTGAAGCTTTCTTT
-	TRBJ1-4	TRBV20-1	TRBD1	CSAPGQANEKLFF	TGCAGTGCCCCAGGACAGGCTAATGAAAAACTGTTTTTT
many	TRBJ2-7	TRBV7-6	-	CASSARPQGYEQYF	TGTGCCAGCAGCGCGAGGCCCCAAGGCTACGAGCAGTACTTC
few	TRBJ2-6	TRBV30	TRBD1	CAWRRGQAGANVLTF	TGTGCCTGGAGGCGGGGACAGGCTGGGGCCAACGTCCTGACTTTC
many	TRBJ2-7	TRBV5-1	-	CASSLREIGGEQYF	TGCGCCAGCAGCTTACGTGAAATAGGAGGCGAGCAGTACTTC
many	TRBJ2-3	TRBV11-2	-	CASRTGTGSSTDTQYF	TGTGCCAGCAGGACCGGGACTGGGTCTAGCACAGATACGCAGTATTTT
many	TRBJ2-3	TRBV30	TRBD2	CAWSGLAGDTDTQYF	TGTGCCTGGAGTGGACTAGCGGGAGACACGGATACGCAGTATTTT
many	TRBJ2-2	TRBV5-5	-	CASSPTDYTGELFF	TGTGCCAGCAGCCCGACGGACTACACCGGGGAGCTGTTTTTT
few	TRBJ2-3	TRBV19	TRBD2	CASSKGLAGVVSTDTQYF	TGTGCCAGTAGTAAGGGACTAGCGGGAGTGGTGAGCACAGATACGCAGTATTTT
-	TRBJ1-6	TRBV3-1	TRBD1	CASSPGGTVNSPLHF	TGTGCCAGCAGCCCTGGGGGGACAGTAAATTCACCCCTCCACTTT
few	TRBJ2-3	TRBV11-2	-	CASSDSTDTQCF	TGTGCCAGCAGCGATAGCACAGATACGCAGTGTTTT
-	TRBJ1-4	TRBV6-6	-	CASSYLGEEKLFF	TGTGCCAGCAGTTACCTAGGAGAAGAAAAACTGTTTTTT
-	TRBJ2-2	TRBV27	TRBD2	CASSLNGGSVTGELFF	TGTGCCAGCAGTTTAAACGGCGGGAGCGTAACCGGGGAGCTGTTTTTT
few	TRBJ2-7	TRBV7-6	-	CASSLVSGPAYEQYF	TGTGCCAGCAGCTTAGTGAGCGGACCAGCCTACGAGCAGTACTTC
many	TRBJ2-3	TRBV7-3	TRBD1	CASSLKGKGQITDTQYF	TGTGCCAGCAGCTTAAAGGGGAAGGGACAGATCACAGATACGCAGTATTTT
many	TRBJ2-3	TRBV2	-	CASMEYTQYF	TGTGCCAGCATGGAGTATACGCAGTATTTT
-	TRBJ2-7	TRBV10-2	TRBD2	CASRYGGWGTTYEQYF	TGCGCCAGCAGATACGGGGGGTGGGGGACCACCTACGAGCAGTACTTC
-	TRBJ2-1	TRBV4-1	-	CASSQDPSGLYNEQFF	TGCGCCAGCAGCCAAGATCCGAGCGGGTTATACAATGAGCAGTTCTTC
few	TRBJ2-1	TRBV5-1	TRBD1	CASSLFSGWDRASGEQFF	TGCGCCAGCAGCTTGTTTAGTGGATGGGACAGGGCCTCGGGTGAGCAGTTCTTC
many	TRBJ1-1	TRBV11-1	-	CASSLAGQQRGTEAFF	TGTGCCAGCAGCTTAGCGGGACAACAGCGGGGCACTGAAGCTTTCTTT
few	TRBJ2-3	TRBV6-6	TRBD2	CASSYLNPRTSGRTDTQYF	TGTGCCAGCAGTTACTTAAACCCCCGGACTAGCGGGAGGACAGATACGCAGTATTTT
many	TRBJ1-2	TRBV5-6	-	CASSLVAGADYGYTF	TGTGCCAGCAGCTTGGTGGCAGGGGCCGACTATGGCTACACCTTC
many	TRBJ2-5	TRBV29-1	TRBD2	CSVDGLAGEWETQYF	TGCAGCGTTGATGGGCTAGCGGGAGAATGGGAGACCCAGTACTTC
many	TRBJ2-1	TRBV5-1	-	CASSLGGASGFNEQFF	TGCGCCAGCAGCTTAGGGGGGGCTAGCGGCTTCAATGAGCAGTTCTTC
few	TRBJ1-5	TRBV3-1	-	CASSQNENQPQHF	TGTGCCAGCAGCCAAAATGAGAATCAGCCCCAGCATTTT
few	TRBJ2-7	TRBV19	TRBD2	CASSPSLWREGYEQYF	TGTGCCAGTAGTCCCTCCTTGTGGCGGGAGGGTTACGAGCAGTACTTC
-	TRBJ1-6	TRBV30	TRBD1	CAWSAAGTGDNSPLHF	TGTGCCTGGAGTGCCGCTGGGACAGGGGATAATTCACCCCTCCACTTT
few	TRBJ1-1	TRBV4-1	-	CASSHAGGDTEAFF	TGCGCCAGCAGCCATGCCGGGGGGGACACTGAAGCTTTCTTT
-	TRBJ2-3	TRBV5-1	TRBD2	CASSHGTSGYTDTQYF	TGCGCCAGCAGCCACGGGACTAGCGGGTACACAGATACGCAGTATTTT
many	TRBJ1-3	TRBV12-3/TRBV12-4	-	CASNGRDGNTIYF	TGTGCCAGCAACGGACGGGATGGAAACACCATATATTTT
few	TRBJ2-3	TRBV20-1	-	CSARDLYGSTDTQYF	TGCAGTGCTAGAGATCTTTATGGCTCCACAGATACGCAGTATTTT
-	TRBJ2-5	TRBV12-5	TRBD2	CASGLLGLAGVRETQYF	TGTGCTAGTGGTTTGTTAGGACTAGCGGGAGTGAGGGAGACCCAGTACTTC
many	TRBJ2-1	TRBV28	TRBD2	CASSWSSGSYNEQFF	TGTGCCAGCAGTTGGAGTAGCGGGAGCTACAATGAGCAGTTCTTC
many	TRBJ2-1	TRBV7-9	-	CASSAPVGLYNEQFF	TGTGCCAGCAGCGCCCCCGTAGGGCTTTACAATGAGCAGTTCTTC